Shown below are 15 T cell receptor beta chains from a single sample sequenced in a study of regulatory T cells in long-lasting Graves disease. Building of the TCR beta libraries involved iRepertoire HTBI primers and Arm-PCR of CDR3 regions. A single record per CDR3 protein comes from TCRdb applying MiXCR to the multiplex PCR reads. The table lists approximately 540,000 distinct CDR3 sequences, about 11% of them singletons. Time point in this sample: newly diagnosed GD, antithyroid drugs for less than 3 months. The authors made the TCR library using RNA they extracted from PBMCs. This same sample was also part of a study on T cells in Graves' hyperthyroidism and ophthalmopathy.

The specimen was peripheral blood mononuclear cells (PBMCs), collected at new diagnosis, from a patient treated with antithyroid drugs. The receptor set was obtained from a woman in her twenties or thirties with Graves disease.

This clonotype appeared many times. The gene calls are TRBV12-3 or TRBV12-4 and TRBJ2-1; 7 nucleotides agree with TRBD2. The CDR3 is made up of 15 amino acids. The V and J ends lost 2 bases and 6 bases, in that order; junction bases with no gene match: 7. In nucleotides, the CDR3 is TGTGCCAGCAGTTTATTGGGGGGGTGGGGCAATGAGCAGTTCTTC. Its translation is CASSLLGGWGNEQFF.

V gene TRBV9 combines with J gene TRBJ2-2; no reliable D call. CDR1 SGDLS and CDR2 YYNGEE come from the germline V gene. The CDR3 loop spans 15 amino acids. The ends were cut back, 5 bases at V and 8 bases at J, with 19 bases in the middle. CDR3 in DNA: TGTGCCAGCAGTGAGGTTCCAGGAAAGCAAGGGGAGCTGTTTTTT. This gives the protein CASSEVPGKQGELFF.

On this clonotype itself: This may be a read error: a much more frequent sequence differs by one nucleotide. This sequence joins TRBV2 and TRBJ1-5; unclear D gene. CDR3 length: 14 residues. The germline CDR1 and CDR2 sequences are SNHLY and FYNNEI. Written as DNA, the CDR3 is TGTGCCAGCAGCTCCCAAGGTAGCAAGCAGCCCCAGCATTTT. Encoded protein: CASSSQGSKQPQHF. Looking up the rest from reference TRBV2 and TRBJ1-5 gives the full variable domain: EPEVTQTPSHQVTQMGQEVILRCVPISNHLYFYWYRQILGQKVEFLVSFYNNEISEKSEIFDDQFSVERPDGSNFTLKIRSTKLEDSAMYFCASSSQGSKQPQHFGDGTRLSIL.

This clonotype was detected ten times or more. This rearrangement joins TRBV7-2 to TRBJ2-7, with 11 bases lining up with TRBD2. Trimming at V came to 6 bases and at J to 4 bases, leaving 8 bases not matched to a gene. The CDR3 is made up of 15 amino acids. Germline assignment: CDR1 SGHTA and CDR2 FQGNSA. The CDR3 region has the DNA TGTGCCAGCAGACCACCGGGACTAGCGGATTACGAGCAGTACTTC. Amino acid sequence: CASRPPGLADYEQYF.

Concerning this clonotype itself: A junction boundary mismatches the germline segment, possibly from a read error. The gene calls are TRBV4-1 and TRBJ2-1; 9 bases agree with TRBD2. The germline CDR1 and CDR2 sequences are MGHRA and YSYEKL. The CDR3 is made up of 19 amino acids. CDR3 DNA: TGCGCCAGCAGCCAAGATCCCACTATAGCGGGAGCCTCCCACAATGAGCAGTTCTTC. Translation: CASSQDPTIAGASHNEQFF.

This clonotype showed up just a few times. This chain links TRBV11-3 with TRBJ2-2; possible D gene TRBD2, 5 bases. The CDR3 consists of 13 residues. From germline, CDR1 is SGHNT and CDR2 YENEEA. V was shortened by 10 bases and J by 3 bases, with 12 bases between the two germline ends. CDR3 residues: CATSWGDTGELFF. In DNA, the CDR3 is TGTGCCACCTCGTGGGGAGACACCGGGGAGCTGTTTTTT.

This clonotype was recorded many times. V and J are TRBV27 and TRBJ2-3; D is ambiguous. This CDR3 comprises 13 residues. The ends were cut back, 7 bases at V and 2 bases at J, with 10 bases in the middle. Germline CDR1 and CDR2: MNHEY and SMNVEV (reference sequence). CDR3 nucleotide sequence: TGTGCCAGCACCCAGGCATTCACAGATACGCAGTATTTT. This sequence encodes CASTQAFTDTQYF.

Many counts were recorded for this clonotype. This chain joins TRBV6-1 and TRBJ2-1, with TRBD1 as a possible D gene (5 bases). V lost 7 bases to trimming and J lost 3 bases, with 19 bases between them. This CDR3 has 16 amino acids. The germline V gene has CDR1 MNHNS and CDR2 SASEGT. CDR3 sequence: CASNPQGRLGYNEQFF. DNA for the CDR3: TGTGCCAGCAATCCCCAGGGTAGATTGGGCTACAATGAGCAGTTCTTC.

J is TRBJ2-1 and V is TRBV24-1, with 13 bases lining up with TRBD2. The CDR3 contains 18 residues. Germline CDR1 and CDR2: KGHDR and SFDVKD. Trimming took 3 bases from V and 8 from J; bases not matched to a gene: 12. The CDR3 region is CATSDPITSGRARDEQFF. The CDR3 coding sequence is TGTGCCACCAGTGATCCGATTACTAGCGGGAGGGCCCGCGATGAGCAGTTCTTC.

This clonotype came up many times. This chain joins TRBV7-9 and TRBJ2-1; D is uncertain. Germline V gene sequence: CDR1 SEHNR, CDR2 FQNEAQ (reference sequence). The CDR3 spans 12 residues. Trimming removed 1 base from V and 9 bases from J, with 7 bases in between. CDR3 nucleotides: TGTGCCAGCAGCTTAGTTCATACTGAGCAGTTCTTC. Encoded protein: CASSLVHTEQFF.

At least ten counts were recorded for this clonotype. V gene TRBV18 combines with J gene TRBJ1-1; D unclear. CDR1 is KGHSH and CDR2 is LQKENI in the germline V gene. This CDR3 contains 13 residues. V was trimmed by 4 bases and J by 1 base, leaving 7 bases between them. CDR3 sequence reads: CASSQESNTEAFF. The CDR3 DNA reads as TGTGCCAGCTCACAGGAATCGAACACTGAAGCTTTCTTT.

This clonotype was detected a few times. This CDR3 is CASSEGTATIYGYTF. In DNA, the CDR3 is TGTGCCAGCAGTGAAGGGACAGCTACTATCTATGGCTACACCTTC. The chain combines TRBV6-2 or TRBV6-3 with TRBJ1-2, with 7 nucleotides matching TRBD1. The junction had 10 bases not matched to a gene; V was cut back by 5 bases and J by 4 bases. Germline loops: CDR1 MNHEY, CDR2 SVGEGT. The CDR3 consists of 15 residues.

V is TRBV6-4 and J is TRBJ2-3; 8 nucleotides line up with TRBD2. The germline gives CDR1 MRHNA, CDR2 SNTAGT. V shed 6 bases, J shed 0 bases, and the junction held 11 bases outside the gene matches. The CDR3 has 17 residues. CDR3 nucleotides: TGTGCCAGCAGCCGATCGGTAGCGGGAATAAGCACAGATACGCAGTATTTT. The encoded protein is CASSRSVAGISTDTQYF.

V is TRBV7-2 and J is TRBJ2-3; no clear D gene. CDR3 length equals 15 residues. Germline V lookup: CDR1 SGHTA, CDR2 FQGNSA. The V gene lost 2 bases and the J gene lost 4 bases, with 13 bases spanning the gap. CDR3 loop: CASSLIANLSDTQYF. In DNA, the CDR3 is TGTGCCAGCAGCTTAATTGCTAATCTGTCAGATACGCAGTATTTT.

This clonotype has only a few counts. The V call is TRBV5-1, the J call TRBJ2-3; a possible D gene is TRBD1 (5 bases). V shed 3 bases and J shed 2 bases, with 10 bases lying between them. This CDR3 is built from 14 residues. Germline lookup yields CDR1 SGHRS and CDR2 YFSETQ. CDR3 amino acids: CASSSQVNTDTQYF. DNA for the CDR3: TGCGCCAGCAGCTCACAGGTAAACACAGATACGCAGTATTTT.